Listed below are T cell receptor beta chains from one sample, sequenced in a study of blood T cell repertoires in COVID-19. Clones were sequenced by immunoSEQ multiplex PCR, and TCRdb holds only the in-frame ones, with some missing. The sample includes over 250,000 clones, 70% to 90% of them seen just once. Input material: peripheral blood. The receptor source for this set is a man aged 50 to 60 with active or convalescent COVID-19. The conserved cysteine and the conserved F or W are not part of the CDR3 here. The order of the fields is clone size, CDR3 length, V gene, J gene, CDR3 protein. Clone size is not always given. Where it is, it says once, few, many or a class for expanded clones.

>NA|14|TRBV4-3|TRBJ1-3
ASSQDFQVRKNTIY
>NA|10|TRBV6-5|TRBJ2-5
ASRAPQETQY
>few|12|TRBV7-2|TRBJ2-7
ASSRDRITYEQY
>NA|12|TRBV6-5|TRBJ1-1
ASSTLTGGTEAF
>NA|15|TRBV7-2|TRBJ2-1
ASSLVSLAGGSAEQF
>NA|13|TRBV2|TRBJ1-3
ASRASGQPGNTIY
>NA|15|TRBV4-2|TRBJ2-2
ASSQETSGRAPGELF
>NA|11|TRBV6-2/TRBV6-3|TRBJ1-1
ASSVQENTEAF
>NA|14|TRBV5-4|TRBJ2-7
ASSPTGTSGRYEQY
>NA|14|TRBV3-1/TRBV3-2|TRBJ1-4
ASSQDETGDNEKLF
>NA|11|TRBV6-6|TRBJ2-1
ASSRDRPNEQF
>NA|12|TRBV18|TRBJ2-3
ASSVQPAGDTQY
>NA|12|TRBV7-9|TRBJ1-5
ASSPTGFNQPQH
>NA|13|TRBV9|TRBJ1-2
ASSADSPANYGYT
>NA|12|TRBV18|TRBJ2-1
ASSPPSVRGEQF
>NA|13|TRBV18|TRBJ2-1
ASSEGTRGLNEQF
>NA|10|TRBV21-1|TRBJ1-5
ASSTDHQPQH
>NA|14|TRBV7-9|TRBJ1-6
ASSQRTGGGNSPLH
>NA|18|TRBV27|TRBJ2-2
ASSLEVKYPGQLNTGELF
>few|15|TRBV4-1|TRBJ2-7
ASRRDAMRERLYEQY
>NA|12|TRBV7-2|TRBJ1-1
ASSFSPGLTEAF
>NA|14|TRBV10-3|TRBJ1-6
AIRETGTGGDSPLH
>once|12|TRBV7-9|TRBJ1-1
ASSSRGLGTEAF
>NA|13|TRBV6-1|TRBJ2-3
ASSEPGAQTDTQY
>NA|13|TRBV6-5|TRBJ2-2
ASSYGEMGTGELF
>NA|13|TRBV27|TRBJ2-3
ASSDLAGATDTQY
>NA|13|TRBV2|TRBJ2-2
ASRRTSGEAGELF
>NA|13|TRBV9|TRBJ1-1
ASSVDGSLNTEAF
>NA|13|TRBV6-1|TRBJ2-3
ASSELGTSFDTQY
>NA|11|TRBV19|TRBJ1-5
ASKDRGFQPQH
>NA|13|TRBV5-1|TRBJ1-4
ASSLTGTGSEKLF
>NA|12|TRBV24-1|TRBJ1-5
ATSDIRQNQPQH
>NA|15|TRBV30|TRBJ1-2
AWSSGNHRAVNYGYT
>NA|14|TRBV6-2/TRBV6-3|TRBJ2-1
ASSFAGLSSYNEQF
>NA|12|TRBV2|TRBJ2-4
ASSWGETKNIQY
>NA|11|TRBV29-1|TRBJ2-5
SVAQGIGETQY
>NA|13|TRBV5-1|TRBJ2-2
ASSLTSGRTGELF
>NA|14|TRBV9|TRBJ2-1
ASSPRLAGGPHEQF
>NA|15|TRBV6-6|TRBJ2-3
ASSPQGSPTGTDTQY
>NA|14|TRBV5-4|TRBJ2-5
ASSSGTRRIVETQY
>NA|10|TRBV2|TRBJ2-2
ASSVETGELF
>NA|15|TRBV7-9|TRBJ1-2
ASSPRWGDRDPYGYT
>NA|12|TRBV6-1|TRBJ1-4
ASSDVRVGEKLF
>few|14|TRBV5-4|TRBJ2-5
ASSPGVAGGGETQY
>NA|12|TRBV4-2|TRBJ2-1
ASSQGPPHNEQF